The clone carrying this T cell receptor beta chain was seen repeatedly, ten times or more. V lost 4 bases and J 11 bases, leaving 19 bases between the germline ends. Germline lookup yields CDR1 SGHRS and CDR2 YFSETQ. There are 15 residues in the CDR3. The entry originates in a study of neurological immune-mediated disorders. Via MiXCR, TCRdb re-called the 5' RACE reads, giving one row per CDR3 protein. The table shows approximately 100,000 distinct CDR3 sequences, with 3% to 4.5% occurring only once. Sequenced: PBMCs. The origin of this receptor is a woman in her forties or fifties with multiple sclerosis. The V gene is TRBV5-1, the J gene TRBJ1-6, with a possible D match to TRBD1 (6 bases). CDR3 sequence: CASSTQTGLGAPLHF. The CDR3 nucleotides are TGCGCCAGCAGCACCCAGACAGGCCTGGGGGCACCCCTCCACTTT.